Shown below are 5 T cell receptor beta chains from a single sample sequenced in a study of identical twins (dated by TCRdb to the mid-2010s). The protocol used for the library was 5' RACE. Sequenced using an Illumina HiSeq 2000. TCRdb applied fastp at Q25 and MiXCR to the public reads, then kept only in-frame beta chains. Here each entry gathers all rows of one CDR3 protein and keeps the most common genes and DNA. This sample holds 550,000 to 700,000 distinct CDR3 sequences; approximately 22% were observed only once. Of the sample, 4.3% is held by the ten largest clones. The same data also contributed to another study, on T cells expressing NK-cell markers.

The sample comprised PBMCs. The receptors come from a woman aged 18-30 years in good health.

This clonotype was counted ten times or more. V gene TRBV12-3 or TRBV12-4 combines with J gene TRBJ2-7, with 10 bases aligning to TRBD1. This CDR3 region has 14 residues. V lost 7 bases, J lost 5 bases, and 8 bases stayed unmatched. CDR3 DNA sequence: TGTGCCAGCAAACAGACAGGGGGCCGTAACGAGCAGTACTTC. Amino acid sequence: CASKQTGGRNEQYF.

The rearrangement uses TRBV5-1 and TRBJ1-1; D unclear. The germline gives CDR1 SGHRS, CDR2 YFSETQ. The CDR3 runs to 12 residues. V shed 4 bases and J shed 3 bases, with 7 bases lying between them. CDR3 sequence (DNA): TGCGCCAGCAGCGCCGGACACACTGAAGCTTTCTTT. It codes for CASSAGHTEAFF. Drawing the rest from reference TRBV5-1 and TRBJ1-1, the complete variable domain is KAGVTQTPRYLIKTRGQQVTLSCSPISGHRSVSWYQQTPGQGLQFLFEYFSETQRNKGNFPGRFSGRQFSNSRSEMNVSTLELGDSALYLCASSAGHTEAFFGQGTRLTVV.

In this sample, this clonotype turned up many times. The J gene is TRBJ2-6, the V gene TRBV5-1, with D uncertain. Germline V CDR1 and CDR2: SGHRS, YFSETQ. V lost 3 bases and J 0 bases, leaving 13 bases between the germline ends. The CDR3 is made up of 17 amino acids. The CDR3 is CASSWSRQTSGANVLTF. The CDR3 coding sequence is TGCGCCAGCAGCTGGAGCAGGCAAACCTCTGGGGCCAACGTCCTGACTTTC.

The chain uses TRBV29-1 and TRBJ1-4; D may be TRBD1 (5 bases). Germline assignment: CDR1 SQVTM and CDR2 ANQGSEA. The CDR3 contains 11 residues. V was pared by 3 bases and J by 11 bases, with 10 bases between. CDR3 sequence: CSVELGDKLFF. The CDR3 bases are TGCAGCGTTGAGCTGGGGGACAAACTGTTTTTT.

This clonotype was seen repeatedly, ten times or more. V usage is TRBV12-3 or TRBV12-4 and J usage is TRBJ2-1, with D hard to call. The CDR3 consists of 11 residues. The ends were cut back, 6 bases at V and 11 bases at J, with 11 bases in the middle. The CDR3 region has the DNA TGTGCCAGCAGCGACATAGGCAAGCAGTTCTTC. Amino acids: CASSDIGKQFF.